What follows are 31 T cell receptor beta chains derived from one specimen sequenced in a study of blood T cell repertoires in COVID-19. Sequencing was performed with immunoSEQ multiplex PCR; in TCRdb, only in-frame clones are kept and a portion is missing. The sample shows some 260,000 clones, about nine tenths of them seen only once. Sequencing was carried out using PBMCs or T cells enriched from blood (not recorded which). The source of these receptors is a woman aged 25 to 39 with acute COVID-19.

The V gene is TRBV12-3 or TRBV12-4, the J gene TRBJ1-5; D possibly corresponds to TRBD1 (5 bases). The CDR3 covers 13 residues. V was cut by 6 bases and J by 6 bases, with 12 bases left in between. CDR3 residues: CASRGEGSQPQHF. CDR3 nucleotides: TGTGCCAGCAGGGGGGAGGGGTCTCAGCCCCAGCATTTT.

The CDR3 here is CASSGGGGHYGYTF. Written as DNA, the CDR3 is TGTGCCAGCAGTGGGGGCGGGGGGCATTATGGCTACACCTTC. The chain has TRBV28 and TRBJ1-2, with a weak D call TRBD1 (6 bases). This CDR3 has 14 residues. V was shortened by 5 bases and J by 5 bases, with 15 bases between the two germline ends. From germline, CDR1 is MDHEN and CDR2 SYDVKM.

The V and J genes are TRBV7-8 and TRBJ2-2, with a weak D call TRBD1 (5 bases). The length of the CDR3 is 16 residues. The germline gives CDR1 SGHVS, CDR2 FQNEAQ. Trimming took 3 bases from V and 5 from J, leaving 16 bases between them. The CDR3 nucleotides read TGTGCCAGCAGCTTGGGGCTAGAACATAGGACCGGGGAGCTGTTTTTT. It yields the protein CASSLGLEHRTGELFF.

CDR3 coding DNA: TGCAGCGTTGAATCGGGGGACACCGGGGAGCTGTTTTTT. Translating it yields CSVESGDTGELFF. The chain employs TRBV29-1 and TRBJ2-2; tentatively, D is TRBD2 (6 bases). Germline-derived CDR1 and CDR2 are SQVTM and ANQGSEA. Trimming removed 2 bases at V and 3 bases at J, with 7 bases between. The CDR3 has 13 amino acids.

J is TRBJ1-6 and V is TRBV18; unclear D gene. The length of the CDR3 is 15 residues. The germline V gene encodes CDR1 KGHSH and CDR2 LQKENI. Trimming took off 0 bases at V and 8 bases at J, with 11 bases between the two ends. Written as DNA, the CDR3 is TGTGCCAGCTCACCACCGGGCAGAGAGTATTCACCCCTCCACTTT. Its protein product is CASSPPGREYSPLHF.

As to this clone: The same CDR3 is also encoded by other DNA sequences in this sample. V gene TRBV7-2 combines with J gene TRBJ2-1; TRBD2 matches 9 bases. J gave up 0 bases and V 5 bases, and 2 bases lay outside the gene matches. The CDR3 covers 15 residues. Per germline, CDR1 SGHTA and CDR2 FQGNSA. DNA for the CDR3: TGTGCCAGCAGCCTACTAGCGGGCTCCTACAATGAGCAGTTCTTC. This codes for CASSLLAGSYNEQFF.

The V gene is TRBV7-9, the J gene TRBJ2-1; perhaps TRBD2 as D (6 bases). CDR1 and CDR2 from the germline V gene are SEHNR and FQNEAQ (reference sequence). V was trimmed by 2 bases and J by 0 bases, leaving 11 bases between them. This CDR3 contains 16 residues. DNA for the CDR3: TGTGCCAGCAGCTTAATACGGGGGAACTCCTACAATGAGCAGTTCTTC. This codes for CASSLIRGNSYNEQFF.

The chain couples TRBV2 to TRBJ1-2; 11 bases fit TRBD1. V lost 7 bases to trimming and J lost 0 bases; unmatched junction nucleotides: 10. Germline values: CDR1 SNHLY, CDR2 FYNNEI. The CDR3 totals 17 residues. CDR3 nucleotide sequence: TGTGCCAGCATTGGACAGGGGGCGAGAGGTGCTAACTATGGCTACACCTTC. This sequence encodes CASIGQGARGANYGYTF.

The chain couples TRBV7-8 to TRBJ2-2, with D perhaps matching TRBD1 (6 bases). This CDR3 has 17 residues. Trimming removed 0 bases from V and 4 bases from J, with 15 bases in between. Germline V CDR1 and CDR2: SGHVS, FQNEAQ. The CDR3 DNA is TGTGCCAGCAGCTTAGCGGGGGCAGGGGATAGCACCGGGGAGCTGTTTTTT. This gives the protein CASSLAGAGDSTGELFF.

DNA of the CDR3: TGTGCCAGCAGCACGGGACTAGCGGGAGGGGTGCAGTACTTC. Its translation: CASSTGLAGGVQYF. The chain recombines TRBV7-2 with TRBJ2-7; 16 nucleotides align to TRBD2. Germline V gene sequence: CDR1 SGHTA, CDR2 FQGNSA. CDR3 length: 14 amino acids. The J segment lost 9 bases and the V segment lost 5 bases, leaving 4 bases of the junction unmatched.

About this clone: The junction departs from germline at one end; a sequencing error may be responsible. The genes are TRBV6-5 and TRBJ1-1; 7 nucleotides agree with TRBD1. Germline CDR1 and CDR2: MNHEY and SVGAGI. The CDR3 has 13 amino acids. CDR3 amino acids: CASSALQGTGAFF. CDR3 sequence (DNA): TGTGCCAGCAGCGCTTTACAGGGGACTGGAGCTTTCTTT.

This clone has more than one count but fewer than ten. This chain connects TRBV21-1 to TRBJ1-5; TRBD1 is taken as the D call from the table, unchecked against the DNA. TRBV21-1 corresponds to a pseudogene. The CDR3 extends over 15 amino acids. CDR3 nucleotide sequence: TGTGCCAGCAGCTCGACAGGGTATAGCAATCAGCCCCAGCATTTT. Translated: CASSSTGYSNQPQHF.

This clone appeared a single time. The gene calls are TRBV7-2 and TRBJ2-5, with TRBD2 identical over 15 bases. V shed 0 bases and J 5 bases; nucleotides not matched to a gene: 1. Germline-derived CDR1 and CDR2 are SGHTA and FQGNSA. The CDR3 covers 16 residues. CDR3 DNA: TGTGCCAGCAGCTTAGCCGGGACTAGCGGGGGGGAGACCCAGTACTTC. Residues: CASSLAGTSGGETQYF.

This clone was counted once. The chain couples TRBV28 to TRBJ1-5, with D possibly matching TRBD1 (5 bases). CDR1 MDHEN and CDR2 SYDVKM come from the germline V gene. The CDR3 loop spans 15 amino acids. Trimming removed 4 bases from V and 1 base from J, with 11 bases in between. As DNA, the CDR3 is TGTGCCAGCAGTTACGGGGGAGGGAGCAATCAGCCCCAGCATTTT. Amino acid sequence: CASSYGGGSNQPQHF.

The chain couples TRBV28 to TRBJ1-6; TRBD1 aligns across 9 bases. Germline CDR1 is MDHEN and CDR2 is SYDVKM. The CDR3 spans 15 residues. V lost 6 bases and J lost 8; bases outside the gene matches: 8. Here the CDR3 reads CASRLGDRVYSPLHF. Written as DNA, the CDR3 is TGTGCCAGCAGGCTAGGGGACAGGGTGTATTCACCCCTCCACTTT.

The J gene is TRBJ2-5, the V gene TRBV11-1; TRBD2 matches 7 bases. The CDR3 is 15 residues long. V shed 2 bases and J 3 bases; nucleotides not matched to a gene: 6. Per the germline V gene, CDR1 is SGHAT and CDR2 is FQDESV (reference sequence). In DNA, the CDR3 is TGTGCCAGCAGCTTAAGTCACGCGGGAGAAGAGACCCAGTACTTC. Its translation is CASSLSHAGEETQYF.

In its sample, this clone was seen once. The V and J genes are TRBV7-9 and TRBJ1-2, with no clear D. V lost 5 bases and J lost 6, with 16 bases in between. The CDR3 has 14 residues. The germline CDR1 and CDR2 sequences are SEHNR and FQNEAQ (reference sequence). The CDR3 nucleotides are TGTGCCAGCAGCCAGGTGGGCAGGCAAAATGGCTACACCTTC. This encodes CASSQVGRQNGYTF. Combining the CDR3 with reference TRBV7-9 and TRBJ1-2 gives the whole variable domain DTGVSQNPRHKITKRGQNVTFRCDPISEHNRLYWYRQTLGQGPEFLTYFQNEAQLEKSRLLSDRFSAERPKGSFSTLEIQRTEQGDSAMYLCASSQVGRQNGYTFGSGTRLTVV.

The gene calls are TRBV25-1 and TRBJ2-3, with D tentatively TRBD1 (6 bases). The CDR3 sequence is 14 residues long. V was clipped by 4 bases and J by 4 bases, with 12 bases between them. CDR1 is MGHDK, CDR2 SYGVNS, per germline. The chain's CDR3 is CASSVRDNADTQYF. CDR3 coding DNA: TGTGCCAGCAGTGTCCGGGACAACGCAGATACGCAGTATTTT.

V is TRBV11-2 and J is TRBJ1-3, with D perhaps matching TRBD1 (5 bases). Between the trimmed V and J ends, which lost 4 bases and 8 bases, there was a span of 18 bases. The CDR3 extends over 15 amino acids. Germline V gene sequence: CDR1 SGHAT, CDR2 FQNNGV. CDR3 protein: CASSSPDRFRDTIYF. CDR3 nucleotides: TGTGCCAGCAGCTCCCCCGACAGATTCCGAGACACCATATATTTT.

This clone appeared a single time. The rearrangement uses TRBV6-5 and TRBJ2-7, with D perhaps matching TRBD1 (6 bases). Germline CDR1 is MNHEY and CDR2 is SVGAGI. This CDR3 contains 14 residues. The V and J ends lost 7 bases and 4 bases respectively, with 17 bases between them. The CDR3 DNA is TGTGCCAGCACCTACGGGGTAGGGGGTTACGAGCAGTACTTC. The encoded protein is CASTYGVGGYEQYF.

The chain joins TRBV2 to TRBJ2-3; 15 nucleotides line up with TRBD2. Trimming cost V 2 bases and J 0 bases; bases outside gene matches: 9. This CDR3 has 20 residues. In germline, CDR1 is SNHLY, CDR2 FYNNEI. The CDR3 DNA follows: TGTGCCAGCAGTGAAACGGGACTAGCGGGGGGCAAACTTAGCACAGATACGCAGTATTTT. Residues: CASSETGLAGGKLSTDTQYF.

This clone was detected only a few times. The V call is TRBV4-1, the J call TRBJ1-2; TRBD1 is a possible D gene (6 bases). The CDR3 sequence is 15 residues long. Trimming pared 3 bases from V and 3 bases from J, leaving 14 bases between. Germline loops: CDR1 MGHRA, CDR2 YSYEKL. The CDR3 spells CASSQGQGHDYGYTF. The DNA of the CDR3 is TGCGCCAGCAGCCAGGGGCAGGGGCACGACTATGGCTACACCTTC.

The chain joins TRBV18 to TRBJ2-7; TRBD1 agrees at 9 bases. Germline trimming cut 2 bases from V and 4 bases from J; bases unmatched to any gene: 15. The CDR3 runs to 18 residues. The germline V gene encodes CDR1 KGHSH and CDR2 LQKENI. The CDR3 DNA reads as TGTGCCAGCTCACCAAACCGGCCCGGGACAGGGATATTTTACGAGCAGTACTTC. Residues: CASSPNRPGTGIFYEQYF.

This clone appeared a single time. The chain has TRBV27 and TRBJ2-3; D may be TRBD2 (6 bases). The CDR3 totals 17 residues. Trimming pared 0 bases from V and 4 bases from J, leaving 17 bases between. Germline CDR1 reads MNHEY; CDR2 reads SMNVEV (reference sequence). The CDR3 DNA sequence: TGTGCCAGCAGTTTATCGGTGGGGGGAGAAGGGGCAGATACGCAGTATTTT. This encodes CASSLSVGGEGADTQYF.

The genes are TRBV28 and TRBJ1-5; TRBD1 matches at 7 bases. V shed 6 bases, J shed 3 bases, and the junction held 5 bases outside the gene matches. Germline V lookup: CDR1 MDHEN, CDR2 SYDVKM. This CDR3 region has 14 residues. The CDR3 nucleotides read TGTGCCAGCAGCTTGACAGGGACCAATCAGCCCCAGCATTTT. This translates into CASSLTGTNQPQHF.

The gene calls are TRBV28 and TRBJ2-1; 9 nucleotides agree with TRBD2. V lost 2 bases to trimming and J lost 9 bases; unmatched junction nucleotides: 5. The CDR3 spans 14 residues. Per germline, CDR1 MDHEN and CDR2 SYDVKM. The CDR3 bases are TGTGCCAGCAGTTTACTAGCGGGATTGGGTGAGCAGTTCTTC. Protein product: CASSLLAGLGEQFF.

This chain joins TRBV10-2 and TRBJ1-6; D remains unclear. Trimming pared 3 bases from V and 9 bases from J, leaving 12 bases between. Germline values: CDR1 WSHSY, CDR2 SAAADI. There are 14 residues in the CDR3. CDR3 sequence: CASSEAVRSSPLHF. The CDR3 DNA reads TGCGCCAGCAGTGAAGCGGTGAGGAGTTCACCCCTCCACTTT.

The V and J genes are TRBV5-5 and TRBJ2-7; 8 bases line up with TRBD1. In germline, CDR1 is SGHKS, CDR2 YYEKEE (reference sequence). V was clipped by 3 bases and J by 5 bases; unmatched bases: 10. The length of the CDR3 is 15 residues. In DNA form, the CDR3 reads TGTGCCAGCAGCTGGAGAACCGACAGGGGCAACGAGCAGTACTTC. It encodes CASSWRTDRGNEQYF.

This clone was seen once. The rearrangement uses TRBV24-1 and TRBJ2-7; maybe TRBD2 (5 bases). Deletions cut 2 bases from V and 2 bases from J, with 9 bases between. This CDR3 comprises 14 residues. The V gene's germline CDR1 is KGHDR and CDR2 SFDVKD. Here the CDR3 reads CATSDWTDPYEQYF. DNA for the CDR3: TGTGCCACCAGTGATTGGACTGATCCCTACGAGCAGTACTTC.

CDR3 protein: CASSLGSLAGGLETQYF. CDR3 DNA: TGTGCCAGCAGCTTGGGAAGTCTAGCGGGAGGGTTGGAGACCCAGTACTTC. The genes are TRBV5-6 and TRBJ2-5, with 12 bases identical to TRBD2. V lost 0 bases to trimming and J lost 5 bases; unmatched junction nucleotides: 8. This CDR3 has 17 residues. Germline values: CDR1 SGHDT, CDR2 YYEEEE.

The V gene is TRBV27, the J gene TRBJ1-2, with 9 bases aligning to TRBD1. The CDR3 covers 15 residues. The germline V gene encodes CDR1 MNHEY and CDR2 SMNVEV (reference sequence). J gave up 4 bases and V 6 bases, and 9 bases lay outside the gene matches. The CDR3: CASSPGTGPFYGYTF. The CDR3 DNA is TGTGCCAGCAGCCCCGGGACAGGGCCTTTCTATGGCTACACCTTC.